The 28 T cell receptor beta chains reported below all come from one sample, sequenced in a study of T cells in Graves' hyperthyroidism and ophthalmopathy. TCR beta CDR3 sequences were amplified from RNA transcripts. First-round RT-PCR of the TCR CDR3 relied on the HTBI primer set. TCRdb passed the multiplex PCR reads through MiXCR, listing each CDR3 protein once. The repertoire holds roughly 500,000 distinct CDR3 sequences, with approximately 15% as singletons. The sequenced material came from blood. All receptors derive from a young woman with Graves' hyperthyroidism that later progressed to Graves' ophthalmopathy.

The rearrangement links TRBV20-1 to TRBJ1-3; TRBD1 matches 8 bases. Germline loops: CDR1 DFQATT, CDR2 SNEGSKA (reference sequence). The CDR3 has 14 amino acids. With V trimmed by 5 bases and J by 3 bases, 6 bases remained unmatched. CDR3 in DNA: TGCAGTGCTGCTCGGACAGGGTTTGGAAACACCATATATTTT. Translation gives CSAARTGFGNTIYF.

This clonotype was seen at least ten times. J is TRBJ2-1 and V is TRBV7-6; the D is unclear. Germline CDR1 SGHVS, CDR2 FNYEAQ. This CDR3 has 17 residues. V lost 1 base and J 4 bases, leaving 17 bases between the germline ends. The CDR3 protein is CASSLEVPTHPYNEQFF. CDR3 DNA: TGTGCCAGCAGCTTAGAGGTTCCGACTCACCCGTACAATGAGCAGTTCTTC.

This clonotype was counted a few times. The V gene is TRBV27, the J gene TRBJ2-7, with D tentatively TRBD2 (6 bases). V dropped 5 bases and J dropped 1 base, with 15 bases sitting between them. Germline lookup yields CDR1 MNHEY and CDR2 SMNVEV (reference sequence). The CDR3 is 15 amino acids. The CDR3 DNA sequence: TGTGCCAGCAGTGTGAAGCGGGTTCCTTCCTACGAGCAGTACTTC. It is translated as CASSVKRVPSYEQYF.

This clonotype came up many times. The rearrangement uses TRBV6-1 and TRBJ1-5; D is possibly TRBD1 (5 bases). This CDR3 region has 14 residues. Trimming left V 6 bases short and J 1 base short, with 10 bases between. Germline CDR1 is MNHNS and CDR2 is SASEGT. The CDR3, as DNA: TGTGCCAGCAGCAGGGAGCCGAGCAATCAGCCCCAGCATTTT. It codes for CASSREPSNQPQHF.

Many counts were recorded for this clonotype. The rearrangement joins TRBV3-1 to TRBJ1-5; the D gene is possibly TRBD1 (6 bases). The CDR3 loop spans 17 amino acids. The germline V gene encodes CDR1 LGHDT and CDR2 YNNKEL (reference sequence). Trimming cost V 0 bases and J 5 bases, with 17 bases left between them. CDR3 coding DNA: TGTGCCAGCAGCCAAGATAGGGACAAACTGGGTTATCAGCCCCAGCATTTT. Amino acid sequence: CASSQDRDKLGYQPQHF.

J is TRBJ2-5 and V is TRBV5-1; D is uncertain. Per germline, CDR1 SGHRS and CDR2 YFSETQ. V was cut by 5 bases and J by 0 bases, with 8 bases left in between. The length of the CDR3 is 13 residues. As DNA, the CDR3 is TGCGCCAGCAGTTTCGAACACCAAGAGACCCAGTACTTC. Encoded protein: CASSFEHQETQYF.

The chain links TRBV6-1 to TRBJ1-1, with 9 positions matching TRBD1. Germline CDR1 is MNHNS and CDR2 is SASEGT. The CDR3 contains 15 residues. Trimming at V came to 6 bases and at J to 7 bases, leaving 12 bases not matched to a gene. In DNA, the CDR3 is TGTGCCAGCAGCGACCCGGGACAGGGATCTGGTGAAGCTTTCTTT. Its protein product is CASSDPGQGSGEAFF.

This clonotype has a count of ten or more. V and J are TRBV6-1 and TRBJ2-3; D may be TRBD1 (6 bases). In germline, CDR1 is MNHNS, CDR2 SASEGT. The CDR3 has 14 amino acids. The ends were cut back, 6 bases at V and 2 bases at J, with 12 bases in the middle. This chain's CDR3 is CASRLGQNTDTQYF. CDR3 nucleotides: TGTGCCAGCAGATTGGGACAAAACACAGATACGCAGTATTTT.

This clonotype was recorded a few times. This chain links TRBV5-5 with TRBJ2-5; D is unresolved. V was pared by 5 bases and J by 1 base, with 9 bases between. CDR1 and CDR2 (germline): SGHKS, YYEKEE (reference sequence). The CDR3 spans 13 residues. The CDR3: CASRSGSQETQYF. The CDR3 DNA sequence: TGTGCCAGCAGATCCGGCTCCCAAGAGACCCAGTACTTC.

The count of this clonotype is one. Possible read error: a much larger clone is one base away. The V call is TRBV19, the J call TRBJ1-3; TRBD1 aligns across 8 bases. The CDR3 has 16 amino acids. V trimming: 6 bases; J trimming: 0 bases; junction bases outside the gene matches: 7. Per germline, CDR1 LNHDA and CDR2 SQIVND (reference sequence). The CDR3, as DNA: TGTGCCAGTAGCGATTCGACAGGGGACTCTGGAAACACCATATATTTT. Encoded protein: CASSDSTGDSGNTIYF.

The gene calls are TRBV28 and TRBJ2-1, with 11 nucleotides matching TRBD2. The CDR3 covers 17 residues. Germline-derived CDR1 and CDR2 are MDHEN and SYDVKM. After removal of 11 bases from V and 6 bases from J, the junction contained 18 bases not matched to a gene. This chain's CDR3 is CAGGRSASGRLVNEQFF. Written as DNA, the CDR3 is TGTGCCGGCGGTCGTTCTGCTAGCGGGAGGTTGGTCAATGAGCAGTTCTTC.

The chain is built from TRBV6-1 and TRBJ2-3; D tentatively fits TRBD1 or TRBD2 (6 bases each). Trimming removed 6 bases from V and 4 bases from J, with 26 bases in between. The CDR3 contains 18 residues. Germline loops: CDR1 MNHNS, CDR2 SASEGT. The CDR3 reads CASRPVGTRKEGADTQYF. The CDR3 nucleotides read TGTGCCAGCAGACCCGTAGGGACGAGGAAGGAGGGGGCAGATACGCAGTATTTT.

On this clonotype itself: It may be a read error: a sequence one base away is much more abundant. CDR3 in DNA: TGTACCAGTAGGACGGACGGCAGCTCCTACAATGAGCAGTTCTTC. Its translation: CTSRTDGSSYNEQFF. The rearrangement links TRBV19 to TRBJ2-1; D call uncertain. The CDR3 spans 15 residues. Germline V gene lookup returns CDR1 LNHDA and CDR2 SQIVND (reference sequence). The full variable domain, with the rest looked up from reference TRBV19 and TRBJ2-1, is DGGITQSPKYLFRKEGQNVTLSCEQNLNHDAMYWYRQDPGQGLRLIYYSQIVNDFQKGDIAEGYSVSREKKESFPLTVTSAQKNPTAFYLCTSRTDGSSYNEQFFGPGTRLTVL.

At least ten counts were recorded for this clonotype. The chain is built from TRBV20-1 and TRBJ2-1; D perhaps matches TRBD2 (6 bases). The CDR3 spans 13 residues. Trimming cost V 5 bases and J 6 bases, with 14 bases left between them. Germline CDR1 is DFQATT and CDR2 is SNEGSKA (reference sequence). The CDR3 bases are TGCAGTGCTGCGGGGCGGGACGGCAATGAGCAGTTCTTC. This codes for CSAAGRDGNEQFF.

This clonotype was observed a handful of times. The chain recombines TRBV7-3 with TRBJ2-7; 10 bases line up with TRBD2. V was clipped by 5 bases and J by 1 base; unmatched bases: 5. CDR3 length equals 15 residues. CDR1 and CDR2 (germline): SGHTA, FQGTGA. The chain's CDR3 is CASSIGLAASYEQYF. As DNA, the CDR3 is TGTGCCAGCAGCATCGGACTAGCGGCGTCCTACGAGCAGTACTTC.

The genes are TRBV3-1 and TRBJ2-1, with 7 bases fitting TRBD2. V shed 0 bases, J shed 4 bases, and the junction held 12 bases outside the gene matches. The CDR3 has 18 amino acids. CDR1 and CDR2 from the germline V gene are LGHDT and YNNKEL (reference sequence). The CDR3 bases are TGTGCCAGCAGCCAAGAGGCTGGGGGGAGGGCCCCATACAATGAGCAGTTCTTC. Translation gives CASSQEAGGRAPYNEQFF.

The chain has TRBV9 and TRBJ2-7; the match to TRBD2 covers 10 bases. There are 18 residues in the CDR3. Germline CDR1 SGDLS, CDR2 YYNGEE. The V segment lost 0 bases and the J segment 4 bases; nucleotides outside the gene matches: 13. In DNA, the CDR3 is TGTGCCAGCAGCGTAGCTTTGTACGTCGGAGCGGGAGGGTACGAGCAGTACTTC. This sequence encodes CASSVALYVGAGGYEQYF. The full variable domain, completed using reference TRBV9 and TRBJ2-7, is DSGVTQTPKHLITATGQRVTLRCSPRSGDLSVYWYQQSLDQGLQFLIQYYNGEERAKGNILERFSAQQFPDLHSELNLSSLELGDSALYFCASSVALYVGAGGYEQYFGPGTRLTVT.

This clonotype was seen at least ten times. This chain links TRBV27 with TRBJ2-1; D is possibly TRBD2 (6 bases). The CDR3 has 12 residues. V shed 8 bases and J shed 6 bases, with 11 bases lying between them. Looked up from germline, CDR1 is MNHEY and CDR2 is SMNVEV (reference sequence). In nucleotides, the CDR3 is TGTGCCAGCCGGGACTCCACCAATGAGCAGTTCTTC. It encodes CASRDSTNEQFF.

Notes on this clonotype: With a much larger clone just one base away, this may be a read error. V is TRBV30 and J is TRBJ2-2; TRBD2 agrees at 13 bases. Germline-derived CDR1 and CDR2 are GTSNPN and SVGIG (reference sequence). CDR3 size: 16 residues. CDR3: CVSSGTSGTSTGELFF. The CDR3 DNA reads TGTGTCTCATCCGGGACTAGCGGGACTTCCACCGGGGAGCTGTTTTTT.

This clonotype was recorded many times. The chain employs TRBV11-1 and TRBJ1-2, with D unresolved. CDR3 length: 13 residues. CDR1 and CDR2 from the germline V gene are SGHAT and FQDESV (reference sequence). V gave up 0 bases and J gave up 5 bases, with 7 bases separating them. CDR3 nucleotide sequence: TGTGCCAGCAGCTTAGCGGATACTTATGGCTACACCTTC. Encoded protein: CASSLADTYGYTF.

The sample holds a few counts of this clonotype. DNA for the CDR3: TGTGCCAGCAGCCCTCGGGACAGGAGGCCCTCTGGAAACACCATATATTTT. Translation: CASSPRDRRPSGNTIYF. The chain uses TRBV13 and TRBJ1-3; 8 bases are shared with TRBD1. The junction had 9 bases not matched to a gene; V was cut back by 5 bases and J by 0 bases. Germline lookup yields CDR1 PRHDT and CDR2 FYEKMQ (reference sequence). The CDR3 consists of 17 residues.

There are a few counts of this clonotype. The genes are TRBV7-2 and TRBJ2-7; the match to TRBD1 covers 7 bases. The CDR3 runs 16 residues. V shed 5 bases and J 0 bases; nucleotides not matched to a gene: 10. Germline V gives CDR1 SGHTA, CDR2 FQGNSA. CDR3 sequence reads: CASSIPGQRYSYEQYF. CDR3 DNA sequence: TGTGCCAGCAGCATCCCGGGACAGAGATACTCCTACGAGCAGTACTTC. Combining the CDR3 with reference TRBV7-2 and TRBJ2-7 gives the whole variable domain GAGVSQSPSNKVTEKGKDVELRCDPISGHTALYWYRQSLGQGLEFLIYFQGNSAPDKSGLPSDRFSAERTGGSVSTLTIQRTQQEDSAVYLCASSIPGQRYSYEQYFGPGTRLTVT.

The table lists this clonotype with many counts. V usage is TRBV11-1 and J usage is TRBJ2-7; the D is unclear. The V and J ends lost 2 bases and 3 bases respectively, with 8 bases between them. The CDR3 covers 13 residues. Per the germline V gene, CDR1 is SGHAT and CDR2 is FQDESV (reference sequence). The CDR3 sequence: CASSLPDGYEQYF. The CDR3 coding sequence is TGTGCCAGCAGCTTACCGGACGGCTACGAGCAGTACTTC.

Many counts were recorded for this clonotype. The CDR3: CASSHPAVSAETQYF. In nucleotides, the CDR3 is TGTGCCAGCAGTCATCCGGCCGTTAGCGCCGAGACCCAGTACTTC. The chain employs TRBV6-1 and TRBJ2-5; D perhaps matches TRBD2 (5 bases). V lost 5 bases and J 5 bases, leaving 18 bases between the germline ends. Germline CDR1 and CDR2: MNHNS and SASEGT. The CDR3 length is 15 residues.

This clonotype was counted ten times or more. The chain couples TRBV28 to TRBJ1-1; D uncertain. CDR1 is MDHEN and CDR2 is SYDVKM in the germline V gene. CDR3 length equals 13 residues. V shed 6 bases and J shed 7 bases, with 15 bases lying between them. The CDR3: CASRTAGQVEAFF. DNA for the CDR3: TGTGCCAGCAGAACCGCGGGTCAGGTTGAAGCTTTCTTT. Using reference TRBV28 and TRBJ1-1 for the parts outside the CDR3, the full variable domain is DVKVTQSSRYLVKRTGEKVFLECVQDMDHENMFWYRQDPGLGLRLIYFSYDVKMKEKGDIPEGYSVSREKKERFSLILESASTNQTSMYLCASRTAGQVEAFFGQGTRLTVV.

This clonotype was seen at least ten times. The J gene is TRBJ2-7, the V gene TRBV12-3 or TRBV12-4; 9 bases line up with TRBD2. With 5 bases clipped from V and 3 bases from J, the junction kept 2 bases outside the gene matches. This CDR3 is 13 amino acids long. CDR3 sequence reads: CASSRAGGYEQYF. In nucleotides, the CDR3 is TGTGCCAGCAGTAGAGCGGGGGGCTACGAGCAGTACTTC.

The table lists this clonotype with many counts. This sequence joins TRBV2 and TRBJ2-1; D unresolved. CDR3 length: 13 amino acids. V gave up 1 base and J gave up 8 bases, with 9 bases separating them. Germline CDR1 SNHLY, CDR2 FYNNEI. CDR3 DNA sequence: TGTGCCAGCAGTGAAGTAACTCCCTATGAGCAGTTCTTC. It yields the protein CASSEVTPYEQFF.

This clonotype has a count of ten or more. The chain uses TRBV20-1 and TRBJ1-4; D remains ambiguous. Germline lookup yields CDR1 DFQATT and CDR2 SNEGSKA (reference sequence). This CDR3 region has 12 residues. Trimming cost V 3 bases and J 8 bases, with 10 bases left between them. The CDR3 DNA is TGCAGTGCTAGGTCACCCGGCGAAAAACTGTTTTTT. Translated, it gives CSARSPGEKLFF.